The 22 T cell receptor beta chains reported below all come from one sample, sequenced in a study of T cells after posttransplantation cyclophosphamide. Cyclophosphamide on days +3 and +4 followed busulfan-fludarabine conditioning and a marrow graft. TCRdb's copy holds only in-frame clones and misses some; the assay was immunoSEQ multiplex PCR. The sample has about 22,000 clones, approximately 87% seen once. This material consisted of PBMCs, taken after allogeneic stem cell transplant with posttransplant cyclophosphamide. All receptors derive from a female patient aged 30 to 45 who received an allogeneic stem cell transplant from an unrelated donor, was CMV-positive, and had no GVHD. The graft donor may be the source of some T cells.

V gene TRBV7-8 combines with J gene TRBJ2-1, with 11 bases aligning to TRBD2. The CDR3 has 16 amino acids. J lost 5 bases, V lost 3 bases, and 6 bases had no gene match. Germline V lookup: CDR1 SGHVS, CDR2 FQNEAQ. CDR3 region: CASSFLAGGPNNEQFF. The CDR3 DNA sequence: TGTGCCAGCAGCTTTCTAGCGGGGGGCCCTAACAATGAGCAGTTCTTC.

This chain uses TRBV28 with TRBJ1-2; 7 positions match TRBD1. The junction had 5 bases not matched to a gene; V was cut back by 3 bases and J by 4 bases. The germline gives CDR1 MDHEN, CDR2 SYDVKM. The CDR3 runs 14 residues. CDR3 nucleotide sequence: TGTGCCAGCAGTTTCGCCCGACAGGGCTATGGCTACACCTTC. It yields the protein CASSFARQGYGYTF.

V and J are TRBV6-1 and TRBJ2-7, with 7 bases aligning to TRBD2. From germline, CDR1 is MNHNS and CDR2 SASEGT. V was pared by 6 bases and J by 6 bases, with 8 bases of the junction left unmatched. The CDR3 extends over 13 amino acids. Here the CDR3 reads CASRSGEGSEQYF. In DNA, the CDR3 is TGTGCCAGCAGGTCCGGGGAGGGTTCCGAGCAGTACTTC.

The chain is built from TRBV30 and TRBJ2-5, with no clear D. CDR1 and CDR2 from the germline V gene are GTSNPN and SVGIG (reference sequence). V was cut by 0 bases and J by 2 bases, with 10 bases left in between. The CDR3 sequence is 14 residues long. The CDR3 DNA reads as TGTGCCTGGAGTGTAAGCCTAGGACAAGAGACCCAGTACTTC. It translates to CAWSVSLGQETQYF.

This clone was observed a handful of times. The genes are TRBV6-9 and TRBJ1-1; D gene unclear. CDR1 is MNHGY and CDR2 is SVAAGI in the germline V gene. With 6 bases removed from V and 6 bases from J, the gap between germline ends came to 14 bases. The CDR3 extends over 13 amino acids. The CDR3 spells CASSPSVYSEAFF. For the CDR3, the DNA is TGTGCCAGCAGCCCTAGTGTGTACTCTGAAGCTTTCTTT.

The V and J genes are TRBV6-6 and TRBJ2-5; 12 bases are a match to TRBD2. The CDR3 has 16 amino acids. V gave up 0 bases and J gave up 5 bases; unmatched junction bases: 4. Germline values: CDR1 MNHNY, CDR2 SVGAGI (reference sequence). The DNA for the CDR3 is TGTGCCAGCAGTTACTCGTCCACTAGCGGGGGGGAGACCCAGTACTTC. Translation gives CASSYSSTSGGETQYF.

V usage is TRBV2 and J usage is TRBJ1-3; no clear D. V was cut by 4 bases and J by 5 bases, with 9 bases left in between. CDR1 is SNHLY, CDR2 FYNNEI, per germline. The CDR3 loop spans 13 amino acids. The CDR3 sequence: CASSVDTRNTIYF. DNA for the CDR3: TGTGCCAGCAGTGTCGACACCAGAAACACCATATATTTT.

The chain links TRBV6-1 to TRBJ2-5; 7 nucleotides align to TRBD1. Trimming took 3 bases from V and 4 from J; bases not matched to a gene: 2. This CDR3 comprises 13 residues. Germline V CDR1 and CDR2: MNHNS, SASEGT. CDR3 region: CASSDDRVETQYF. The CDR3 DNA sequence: TGTGCCAGCAGTGATGACAGGGTAGAGACCCAGTACTTC.

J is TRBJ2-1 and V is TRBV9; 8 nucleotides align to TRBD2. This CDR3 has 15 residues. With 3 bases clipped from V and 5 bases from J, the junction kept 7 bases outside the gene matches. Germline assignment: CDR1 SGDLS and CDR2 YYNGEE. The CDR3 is CASSDVAGKHNEQFF. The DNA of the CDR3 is TGTGCCAGCAGCGATGTAGCGGGGAAACACAATGAGCAGTTCTTC.

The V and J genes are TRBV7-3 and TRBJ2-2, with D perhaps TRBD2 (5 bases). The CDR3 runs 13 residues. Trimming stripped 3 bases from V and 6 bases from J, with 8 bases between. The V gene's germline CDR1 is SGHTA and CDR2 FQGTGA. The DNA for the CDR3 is TGTGCCAGCAGCTTCGATAGCGCCGGGGAGCTGTTTTTT. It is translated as CASSFDSAGELFF.

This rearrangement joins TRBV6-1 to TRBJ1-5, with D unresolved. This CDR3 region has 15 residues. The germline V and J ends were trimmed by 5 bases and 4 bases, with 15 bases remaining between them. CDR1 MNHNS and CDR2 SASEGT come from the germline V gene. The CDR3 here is CASSPTREGNQPQHF. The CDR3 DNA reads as TGTGCCAGCAGTCCTACAAGGGAGGGTAATCAGCCCCAGCATTTT.

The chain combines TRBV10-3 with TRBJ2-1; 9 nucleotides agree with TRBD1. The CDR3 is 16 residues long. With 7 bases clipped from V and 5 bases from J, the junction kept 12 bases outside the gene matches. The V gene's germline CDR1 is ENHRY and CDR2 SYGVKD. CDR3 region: CAIKDRGAAGHNEQFF. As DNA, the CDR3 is TGTGCCATCAAGGACAGGGGAGCAGCGGGACACAATGAGCAGTTCTTC.

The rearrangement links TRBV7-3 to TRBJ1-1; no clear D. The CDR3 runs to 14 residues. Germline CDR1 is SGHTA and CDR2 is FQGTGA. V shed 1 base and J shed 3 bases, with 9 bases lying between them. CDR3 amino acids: CASSLNSPDTEAFF. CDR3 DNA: TGTGCCAGCAGCTTAAACTCCCCGGACACTGAAGCTTTCTTT.

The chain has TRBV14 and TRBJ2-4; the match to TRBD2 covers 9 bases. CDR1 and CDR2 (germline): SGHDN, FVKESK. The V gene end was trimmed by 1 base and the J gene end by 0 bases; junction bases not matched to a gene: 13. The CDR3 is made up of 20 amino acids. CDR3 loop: CASSQVAWVAGDLAKNIQYF. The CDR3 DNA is TGTGCCAGCAGCCAAGTAGCGTGGGTAGCGGGGGACCTAGCCAAAAACATTCAGTACTTC.

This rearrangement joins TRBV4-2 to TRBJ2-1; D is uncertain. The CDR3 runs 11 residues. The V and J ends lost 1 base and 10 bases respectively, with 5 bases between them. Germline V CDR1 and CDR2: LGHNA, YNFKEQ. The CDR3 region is CASSQGAEQFF. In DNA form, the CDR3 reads TGTGCCAGCAGCCAAGGCGCCGAGCAGTTCTTC.

This CDR3 reads CASSPPLGESSYEQYF. The DNA of the CDR3 is TGTGCCAGTAGTCCGCCCCTCGGGGAGAGCTCCTACGAGCAGTACTTC. The rearrangement uses TRBV19 and TRBJ2-7; a possible D gene is TRBD2 (5 bases). The germline CDR1 and CDR2 sequences are LNHDA and SQIVND (reference sequence). The CDR3 consists of 16 residues. V shed 5 bases and J shed 0 bases, with 17 bases lying between them.

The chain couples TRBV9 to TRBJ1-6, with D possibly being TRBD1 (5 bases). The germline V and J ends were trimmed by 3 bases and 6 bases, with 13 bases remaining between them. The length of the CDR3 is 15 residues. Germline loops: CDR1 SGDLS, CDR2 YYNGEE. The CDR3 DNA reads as TGTGCCAGCAGCGCAGGACACTACGGTAATTCACCCCTCCACTTT. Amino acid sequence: CASSAGHYGNSPLHF.

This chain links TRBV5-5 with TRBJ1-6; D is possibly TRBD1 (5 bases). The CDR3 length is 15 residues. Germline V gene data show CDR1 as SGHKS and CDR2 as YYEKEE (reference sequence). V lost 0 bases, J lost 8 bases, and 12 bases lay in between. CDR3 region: CASSLDPQGYSPLHF. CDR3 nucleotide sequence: TGTGCCAGCAGCTTGGACCCGCAGGGCTATTCACCCCTCCACTTT.

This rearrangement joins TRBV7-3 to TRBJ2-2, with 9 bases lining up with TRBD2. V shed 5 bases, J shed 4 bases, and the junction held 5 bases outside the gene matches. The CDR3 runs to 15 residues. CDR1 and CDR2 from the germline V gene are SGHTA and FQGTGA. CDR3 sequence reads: CASSPSGGTTGELFF. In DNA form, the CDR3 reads TGTGCCAGCAGCCCGAGCGGGGGGACCACCGGGGAGCTGTTTTTT.

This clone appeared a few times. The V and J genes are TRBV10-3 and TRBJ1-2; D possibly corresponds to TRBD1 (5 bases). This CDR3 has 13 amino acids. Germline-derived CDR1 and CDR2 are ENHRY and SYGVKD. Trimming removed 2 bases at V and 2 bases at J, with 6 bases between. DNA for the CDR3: TGTGCCATCAGTGAGCAGGGAAACTATGGCTACACCTTC. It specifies CAISEQGNYGYTF.

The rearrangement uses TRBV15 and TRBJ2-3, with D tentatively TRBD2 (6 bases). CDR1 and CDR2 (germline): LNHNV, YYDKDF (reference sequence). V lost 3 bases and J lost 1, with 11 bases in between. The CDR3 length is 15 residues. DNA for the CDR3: TGTGCCACCAGCAGGCGGGACGGAGGCACAGATACGCAGTATTTT. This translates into CATSRRDGGTDTQYF.

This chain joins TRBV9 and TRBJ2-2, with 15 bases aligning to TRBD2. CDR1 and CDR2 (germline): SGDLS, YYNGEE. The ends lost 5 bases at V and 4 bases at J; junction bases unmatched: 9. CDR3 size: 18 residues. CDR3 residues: CASRTGLAGGPGTGELFF. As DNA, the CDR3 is TGTGCCAGCAGAACCGGACTAGCGGGGGGGCCGGGCACCGGGGAGCTGTTTTTT.